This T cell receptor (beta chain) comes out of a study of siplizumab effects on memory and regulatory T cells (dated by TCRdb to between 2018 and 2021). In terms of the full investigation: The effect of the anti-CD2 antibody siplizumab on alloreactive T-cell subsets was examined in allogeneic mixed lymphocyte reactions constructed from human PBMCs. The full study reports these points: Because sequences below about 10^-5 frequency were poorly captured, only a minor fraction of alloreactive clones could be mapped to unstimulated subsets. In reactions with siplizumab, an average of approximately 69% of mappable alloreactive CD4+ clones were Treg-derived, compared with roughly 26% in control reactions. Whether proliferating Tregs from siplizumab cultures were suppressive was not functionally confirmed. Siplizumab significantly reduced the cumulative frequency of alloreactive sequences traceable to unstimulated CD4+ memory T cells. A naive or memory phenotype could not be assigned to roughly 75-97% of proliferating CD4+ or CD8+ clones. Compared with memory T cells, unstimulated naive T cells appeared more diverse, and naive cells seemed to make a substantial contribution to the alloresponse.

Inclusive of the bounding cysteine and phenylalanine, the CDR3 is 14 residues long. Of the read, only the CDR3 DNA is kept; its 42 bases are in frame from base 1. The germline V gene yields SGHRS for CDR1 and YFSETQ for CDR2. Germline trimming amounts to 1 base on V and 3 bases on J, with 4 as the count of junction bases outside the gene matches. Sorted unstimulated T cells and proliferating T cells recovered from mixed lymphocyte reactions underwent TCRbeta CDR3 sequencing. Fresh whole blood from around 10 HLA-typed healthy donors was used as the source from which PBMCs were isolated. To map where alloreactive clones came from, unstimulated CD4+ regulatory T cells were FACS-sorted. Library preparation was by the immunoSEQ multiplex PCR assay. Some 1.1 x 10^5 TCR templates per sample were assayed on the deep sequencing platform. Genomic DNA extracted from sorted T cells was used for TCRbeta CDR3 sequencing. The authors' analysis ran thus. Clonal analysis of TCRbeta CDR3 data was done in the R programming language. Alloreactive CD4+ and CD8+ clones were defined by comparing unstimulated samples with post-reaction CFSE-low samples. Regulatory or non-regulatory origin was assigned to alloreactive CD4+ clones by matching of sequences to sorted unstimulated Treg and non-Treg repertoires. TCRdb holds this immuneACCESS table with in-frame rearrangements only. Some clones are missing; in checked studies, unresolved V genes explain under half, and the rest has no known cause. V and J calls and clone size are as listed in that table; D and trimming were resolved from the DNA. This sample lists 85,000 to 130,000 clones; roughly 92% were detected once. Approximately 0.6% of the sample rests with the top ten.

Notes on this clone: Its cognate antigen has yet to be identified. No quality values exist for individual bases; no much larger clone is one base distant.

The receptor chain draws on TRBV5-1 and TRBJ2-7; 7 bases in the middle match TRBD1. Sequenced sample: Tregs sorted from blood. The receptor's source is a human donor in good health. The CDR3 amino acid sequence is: CASSLQGQIYEQYF. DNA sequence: TGCGCCAGCAGCTTGCAGGGACAGATCTACGAGCAGTACTTC.